A selection of T cell receptor beta chains follows, all from one sample in a study of T cells in localized non-small cell lung cancer. Clones were read by immunoSEQ multiplex PCR, and TCRdb kept only the in-frame ones, dropping some. The sample lists 25,000 or so clones; 70% to 90% were seen once. The sequences come from PBMCs, collected before any cancer treatment. The source of these receptors is a man aged 35 to 70 with stage II lung adenocarcinoma. The CDR3 runs from the conserved cysteine through the conserved F or W.

J gene,V gene,CDR3 protein
TRBJ1-3,TRBV19,CASSSGDFSGNTIYF
TRBJ1-2,TRBV19,CASTTGTGGSYGYTF
TRBJ1-2,TRBV5-4,CASRRQGTYGYTF
TRBJ1-1,TRBV10-1,CASSPGTLNTEAFF
TRBJ2-1,TRBV7-3,CASSFPDGKQFF
TRBJ1-6,TRBV9,CASSVDWGALGSPLHF
TRBJ2-3,TRBV11-2,CASRGLRAGKVYTQYF
TRBJ2-7,TRBV7-8,CASSPRDIATYEQYF
TRBJ2-7,TRBV7-9,CASGGQDHYEQYF
TRBJ2-3,TRBV5-5,CASSLLATYTDTQYF
TRBJ2-1,TRBV9,CASSDGGHYTAQFF
TRBJ2-1,TRBV5-4,CASRIQGQNEQFF
TRBJ1-3,TRBV7-9,CASSYPGQGNGNTIYF
TRBJ2-7,TRBV4-3,CASSQDRLAGSYEQYF
TRBJ2-3,TRBV7-9,CASSSPGGTGGTDTQYF
TRBJ2-2,TRBV9,CASSDTGAETGELFF
TRBJ2-4,TRBV2,CASRKAGQGKSYIQYF
TRBJ2-3,TRBV7-9,CASSSGLAGGDTQYF
TRBJ1-2,TRBV6-6,CASTKRGGSYGYTF
TRBJ2-7,TRBV19,CASSIDITGWSEQYF
TRBJ1-2,TRBV11-2,CASSLDRGGRAGYTF
TRBJ2-5,TRBV5-8,CASSLSAVSETQYF
TRBJ2-5,TRBV18,CASSQGQETQYF
TRBJ1-2,TRBV11-2,CASSYAQGARDGYTF
TRBJ2-1,TRBV28,CASSSRAPGRGNEQFF
TRBJ2-7,TRBV5-1,CASSRGGADEQYF
TRBJ1-2,TRBV11-2,CASGNRDGYTF